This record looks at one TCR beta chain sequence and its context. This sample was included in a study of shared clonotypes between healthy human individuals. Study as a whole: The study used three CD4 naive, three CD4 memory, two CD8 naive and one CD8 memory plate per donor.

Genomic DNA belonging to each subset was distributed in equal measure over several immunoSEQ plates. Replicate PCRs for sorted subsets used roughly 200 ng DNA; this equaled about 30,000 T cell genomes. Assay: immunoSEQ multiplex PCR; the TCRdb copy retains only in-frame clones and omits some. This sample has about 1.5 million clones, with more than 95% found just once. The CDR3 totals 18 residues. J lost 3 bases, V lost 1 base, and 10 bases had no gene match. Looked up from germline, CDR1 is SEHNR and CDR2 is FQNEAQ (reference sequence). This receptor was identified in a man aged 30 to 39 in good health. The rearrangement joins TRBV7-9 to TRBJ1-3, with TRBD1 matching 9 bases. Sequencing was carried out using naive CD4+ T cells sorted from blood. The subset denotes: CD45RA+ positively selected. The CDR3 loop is CASSLVQGASIGGNTIYF. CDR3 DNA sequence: TGTGCCAGCAGCTTAGTACAGGGGGCCTCGATAGGTGGAAACACCATATATTTT.